This T cell receptor (beta chain) was obtained from a study of T cells in tuberculosis. Study outcomes and limitations: Low-affinity CD1B-GMM tetramer-binding T cells may have been missed.

TCR-alpha and TCR-beta chains were sequenced unpaired. Method: immunoSEQ multiplex PCR; TCRdb's copy keeps in-frame clones and lacks some. The sample carries about 54,000 clones, 88% recorded once. After thawing and overnight rest, PBMC were stained with GMM-loaded CD1B tetramer, viability dye and anti-CD3 for sorting. The lipid loaded on the CD1B tetramers was C32 glucose monomycolate from Rhodococcus equi. Each donor contributed some 100,000 sorted tetramer-negative cells. The receptor's source is an adult woman with latent tuberculosis. The sequenced sample was CD1b-GMM tetramer-negative cells sorted from PBMCs.

CDR3: CASRDGGGETQYF. The CDR3 DNA sequence: TGTGCCAGCAGGGACGGGGGGGGAGAGACCCAGTACTTC. This rearrangement joins TRBV11-2 to TRBJ2-5; 8 bases are a match to TRBD2. V was clipped by 6 bases and J by 4 bases; unmatched bases: 4. CDR3 size: 13 residues. Per the germline V gene, CDR1 is SGHAT and CDR2 is FQNNGV.